The next 5 T cell receptor beta chains were all read from a single sample in a study of PD-1 blockade in classical Hodgkin lymphoma. Repertoires were generated with immunoSEQ multiplex PCR, while TCRdb's copy carries only in-frame clones and drops some. Here the sample spans about 24,000 clones, approximately 79% being singletons. Time point denoted: cycle 4 day 1 (C4D1), after six to seven weeks of nivolumab. Relapse after autologous stem cell transplantation occurred in every patient, and brentuximab vedotin exposure varied. This specimen consisted of peripheral blood mononuclear cells (PBMCs), obtained before the fourth cycle of nivolumab. All receptors derive from a human donor with classical Hodgkin lymphoma.

The rearrangement links TRBV5-4 to TRBJ2-1; no definite D call. Deletions cut 6 bases from V and 4 bases from J, with 17 bases between. The germline gives CDR1 SGHNT, CDR2 YYREEE (reference sequence). The CDR3 is made up of 15 amino acids. The CDR3 is CASTVSTQQYNEQFF. CDR3 DNA sequence: TGTGCCAGCACCGTAAGTACACAGCAATACAATGAGCAGTTCTTC.

The chain employs TRBV5-6 and TRBJ2-7, with D possibly TRBD1 on 5 matching bases. Germline V gene lookup returns CDR1 SGHDT and CDR2 YYEEEE. Trimming shortened V by 2 bases and J by 2 bases, and 14 bases separated the two germline ends. This CDR3 contains 15 residues. CDR3 region: CASSFLGRAAYEQYF. The CDR3, as DNA: TGTGCCAGCAGCTTCCTCGGCAGGGCTGCCTACGAGCAGTACTTC.

This chain connects TRBV7-8 to TRBJ1-5, with D perhaps matching TRBD1 (6 bases). Trimming cost V 3 bases and J 0 bases, with 12 bases left between them. The CDR3 has 16 residues. The V gene's germline CDR1 is SGHVS and CDR2 FQNEAQ. CDR3 DNA: TGTGCCAGCAGCTTTGGGACACCTTATAGCAATCAGCCCCAGCATTTT. Protein product: CASSFGTPYSNQPQHF. Full variable domain (missing parts from reference TRBV7-8 and TRBJ1-5): GAGVSQSPRYKVAKRGQDVALRCDPISGHVSLFWYQQALGQGPEFLTYFQNEAQLDKSGLPSDRFFAERPEGSVSTLKIQRTQQEDSAVYLCASSFGTPYSNQPQHFGDGTRLSIL.

The V call is TRBV9, the J call TRBJ1-2; 10 bases match TRBD1. The ends lost 4 bases at V and 4 bases at J; junction bases unmatched: 7. The length of the CDR3 is 15 residues. Looked up from germline, CDR1 is SGDLS and CDR2 is YYNGEE. This CDR3 reads CASSPSTGGVYGYTF. The CDR3 region has the DNA TGTGCCAGCAGCCCCTCGACAGGGGGCGTCTATGGCTACACCTTC.

The rearrangement joins TRBV6-6 to TRBJ1-2; no firm D call. Germline V lookup: CDR1 MNHNY, CDR2 SVGAGI (reference sequence). The length of the CDR3 is 14 residues. V gave up 3 bases and J gave up 5 bases, with 13 bases separating them. The CDR3 spells CASSYSGPSYGYTF. The CDR3 DNA follows: TGTGCCAGCAGTTATTCCGGGCCTTCATATGGCTACACCTTC.